Below are 28 T cell receptor beta chains sequenced from a single sample in a study of blood T cell repertoires in COVID-19. Clones were read by immunoSEQ multiplex PCR, and TCRdb kept only the in-frame ones, dropping some. The top ten hold about 9.7% of the sample, which has about 220,000 clones, more than 65% seen once. Material: peripheral blood. All receptors come from a man aged 45 to 65 with active or convalescent COVID-19.

The CDR3, as DNA: TGTGCCAGCAGCCCCCAAGACAGGGTCAGCACTGAAGCTTTCTTT. This sequence encodes CASSPQDRVSTEAFF. This sequence joins TRBV9 and TRBJ1-1; 7 bases are shared with TRBD1. Per the germline V gene, CDR1 is SGDLS and CDR2 is YYNGEE. This CDR3 has 15 residues. The junction had 10 bases not matched to a gene; V was cut back by 4 bases and J by 4 bases.

The rearrangement links TRBV28 to TRBJ2-2; 10 nucleotides match TRBD2. From germline, CDR1 is MDHEN and CDR2 SYDVKM. J lost 2 bases, V lost 3 bases, and 6 bases had no gene match. The length of the CDR3 is 17 residues. The CDR3 DNA sequence: TGTGCCAGCAGTTTCTTTAGCGGGGGGACCAACACCGGGGAGCTGTTTTTT. It is translated as CASSFFSGGTNTGELFF.

This clone was detected once. This chain joins TRBV29-1 and TRBJ2-7; 10 bases fit TRBD1. There are 13 residues in the CDR3. CDR1 and CDR2 (germline): SQVTM, ANQGSEA. V lost 7 bases and J lost 4; bases outside the gene matches: 7. The CDR3 sequence: CSARPGQGYEQYF. The CDR3 DNA is TGCAGCGCCAGACCGGGACAGGGGTACGAGCAGTACTTC.

The chain employs TRBV7-3 and TRBJ2-5; D might be TRBD2 (5 bases). The CDR3 is made up of 13 amino acids. The V end was cut by 5 bases, the J end by 3 bases, with 10 bases between. Germline V gene sequence: CDR1 SGHTA, CDR2 FQGTGA. The CDR3 spells CASSTTGKETQYF. In nucleotides, the CDR3 is TGTGCCAGCAGCACCACCGGGAAAGAGACCCAGTACTTC.

V is TRBV5-1 and J is TRBJ1-5; TRBD1 is a possible D gene (5 bases). Deletions cut 0 bases from V and 7 bases from J, with 14 bases between. CDR1 is SGHRS and CDR2 is YFSETQ in the germline V gene. The CDR3 totals 15 residues. The CDR3 loop is CASSLEPSGHQPQHF. CDR3 DNA: TGCGCCAGCAGCTTGGAGCCCTCCGGACACCAGCCCCAGCATTTT.

The chain joins TRBV5-1 to TRBJ1-4; TRBD1 matches 7 bases. There are 17 residues in the CDR3. Germline CDR1 SGHRS, CDR2 YFSETQ. With V trimmed by 2 bases and J by 9 bases, 16 bases remained unmatched. The chain's CDR3 is CASSFEIMGQGEQKLFF. CDR3 coding DNA: TGCGCCAGCAGCTTTGAAATCATGGGCCAGGGGGAGCAAAAACTGTTTTTT.

The CDR3 DNA reads as TGTGCCAGCAGCTTAGTCGGGACTAGCGGCCAAGAGACCCAGTACTTC. Translating gives CASSLVGTSGQETQYF. The chain has TRBV7-2 and TRBJ2-5; 11 nucleotides match TRBD2. The CDR3 consists of 16 residues. The J segment lost 1 base and the V segment lost 1 base, leaving 2 bases of the junction unmatched. Germline V gene data show CDR1 as SGHTA and CDR2 as FQGNSA.

The chain employs TRBV7-2 and TRBJ2-5, with D maybe TRBD2 (5 bases). V lost 5 bases, J lost 5 bases, and 15 bases lay in between. Germline assignment: CDR1 SGHTA and CDR2 FQGNSA. CDR3 length: 14 residues. The CDR3 spells CASSREGWEETQYF. CDR3 DNA sequence: TGTGCCAGCAGCCGGGAAGGATGGGAGGAGACCCAGTACTTC.

The J gene is TRBJ2-3, the V gene TRBV24-1; 8 bases agree with TRBD1. CDR3 size: 18 residues. Germline CDR1 is KGHDR and CDR2 is SFDVKD. Trimming removed 2 bases from V and 1 base from J; junction bases left unmatched: 10. The CDR3 here is CATSDSVTGDQGTDTQYF. For the CDR3, the DNA is TGTGCCACCAGTGATTCCGTGACAGGGGACCAGGGCACAGATACGCAGTATTTT.

This chain connects TRBV7-2 to TRBJ1-3; perhaps TRBD1 as D (5 bases). The CDR3 loop spans 15 amino acids. V was pared by 5 bases and J by 0 bases, with 11 bases between. Germline assignment: CDR1 SGHTA and CDR2 FQGNSA. The CDR3 region has the DNA TGTGCCAGCAGCCCACAGGTGGGCTCTGGAAACACCATATATTTT. It encodes CASSPQVGSGNTIYF.

This clone was counted a single time. CDR3 in amino acids: CASRPLGTGHTEAFF. DNA of the CDR3: TGTGCCAGCAGGCCTCTGGGGACAGGGCACACTGAAGCTTTCTTT. The chain employs TRBV28 and TRBJ1-1; 9 bases match TRBD1. The CDR3 totals 15 residues. Germline V gives CDR1 MDHEN, CDR2 SYDVKM. The junction had 8 bases not matched to a gene; V was cut back by 6 bases and J by 3 bases. Full variable domain (remainder filled in from reference TRBV28 and TRBJ1-1): DVKVTQSSRYLVKRTGEKVFLECVQDMDHENMFWYRQDPGLGLRLIYFSYDVKMKEKGDIPEGYSVSREKKERFSLILESASTNQTSMYLCASRPLGTGHTEAFFGQGTRLTVV.

V usage is TRBV28 and J usage is TRBJ1-5; no reliable D call. The V end was cut by 6 bases, the J end by 4 bases, with 13 bases between. The CDR3 is 14 residues long. Germline V lookup: CDR1 MDHEN, CDR2 SYDVKM. CDR3 bases: TGTGCCAGCAGCCCCGGAGGTCCTAATCAGCCCCAGCATTTT. Its translation: CASSPGGPNQPQHF.

The chain is built from TRBV29-1 and TRBJ2-5, with 8 bases fitting TRBD2. This CDR3 is 12 amino acids long. Germline-derived CDR1 and CDR2 are SQVTM and ANQGSEA. V trimming: 7 bases; J trimming: 5 bases; junction bases outside the gene matches: 6. The DNA of the CDR3 is TGCAGCGCTCTTGGACTAGCCGAGACCCAGTACTTC. This gives the protein CSALGLAETQYF. The full variable domain, rest sourced from reference TRBV29-1 and TRBJ2-5, is SAVISQKPSRDICQRGTSLTIQCQVDSQVTMMFWYRQQPGQSLTLIATANQGSEATYESGFVIDKFPISRPNLTFSTLTVSNMSPEDSSIYLCSALGLAETQYFGPGTRLLVL.

This chain joins TRBV7-8 and TRBJ2-7, with 7 bases that match TRBD1. Looked up from germline, CDR1 is SGHVS and CDR2 is FQNEAQ. This CDR3 has 16 amino acids. With 5 bases clipped from V and 0 bases from J, the junction kept 10 bases outside the gene matches. In DNA form, the CDR3 reads TGTGCCAGCAGCCTTACCTCGGGACAGTACTCCTACGAGCAGTACTTC. Translating gives CASSLTSGQYSYEQYF.

The V call is TRBV7-2, the J call TRBJ1-3; no clear D. CDR1 and CDR2 from the germline V gene are SGHTA and FQGNSA. The CDR3 length is 12 residues. Trimming removed 2 bases at V and 3 bases at J, with 2 bases between. The CDR3 sequence: CASSLYGNTIYF. CDR3 nucleotide sequence: TGTGCCAGCAGCTTATATGGAAACACCATATATTTT.

V gene TRBV9 combines with J gene TRBJ2-6; 7 bases match TRBD1. The CDR3 runs 21 residues. V trimming: 4 bases; J trimming: 0 bases; junction bases outside the gene matches: 19. From germline, CDR1 is SGDLS and CDR2 YYNGEE. The CDR3: CASSPDWGWDRYRSGANVLTF. For the CDR3, the DNA is TGTGCCAGCAGCCCGGATTGGGGATGGGACAGATATCGCTCTGGGGCCAACGTCCTGACTTTC. The entire variable domain, with the rest obtained from reference TRBV9 and TRBJ2-6, is as follows: DSGVTQTPKHLITATGQRVTLRCSPRSGDLSVYWYQQSLDQGLQFLIQYYNGEERAKGNILERFSAQQFPDLHSELNLSSLELGDSALYFCASSPDWGWDRYRSGANVLTFGAGSRLTVL.

J is TRBJ2-1 and V is TRBV29-1; a weak D match, TRBD2 (5 bases). V gave up 8 bases and J gave up 6 bases, with 14 bases separating them. Germline values: CDR1 SQVTM, CDR2 ANQGSEA. The CDR3 totals 12 residues. As DNA, the CDR3 is TGCAGCTCGGGCACTGGGAGCAATGAGCAGTTCTTC. It specifies CSSGTGSNEQFF.

V usage is TRBV2 and J usage is TRBJ1-2; D not resolved. Trimming shortened V by 2 bases and J by 4 bases, and 11 bases separated the two germline ends. CDR1 SNHLY and CDR2 FYNNEI come from the germline V gene. The CDR3 extends over 14 amino acids. CDR3 amino acids: CASSEYEGSYGYTF. In nucleotides, the CDR3 is TGTGCCAGCAGTGAATATGAGGGAAGCTATGGCTACACCTTC.

V usage is TRBV20-1 and J usage is TRBJ1-1, with no clear D. The CDR3 extends over 10 amino acids. Trimming removed 7 bases at V and 6 bases at J, with 9 bases between. Germline V gene sequence: CDR1 DFQATT, CDR2 SNEGSKA (reference sequence). The CDR3 bases are TGCAGTGTCCCGAGGGCTGAAGCTTTCTTT. This encodes CSVPRAEAFF.

This clone was found once. The rearrangement links TRBV6-5 to TRBJ2-1; tentatively, D is TRBD1 (6 bases). The V end was cut by 2 bases, the J end by 1 base, with 9 bases between. This CDR3 contains 15 residues. Germline CDR1 and CDR2: MNHEY and SVGAGI. The CDR3 DNA follows: TGTGCCAGCAGTTACGGGACACGGTCCTACAATGAGCAGTTCTTC. It encodes CASSYGTRSYNEQFF.

The chain combines TRBV6-6 with TRBJ1-1; D is perhaps TRBD1 (6 bases). Trimming pared 4 bases from V and 10 bases from J, leaving 16 bases between. This CDR3 region has 13 residues. Looked up from germline, CDR1 is MNHNY and CDR2 is SVGAGI (reference sequence). The CDR3 DNA follows: TGTGCCAGCAGTTTCGATCACAGGGCTAGAGCTTTCTTT. The encoded protein is CASSFDHRARAFF.

Written as DNA, the CDR3 is TGTGCTAGTGGTTTGAACCCGGGTCCTATGAACACTGAAGCTTTCTTT. Translating it yields CASGLNPGPMNTEAFF. The chain recombines TRBV12-5 with TRBJ1-1; D not certain. Germline V CDR1 and CDR2: LGHNT, FRNRAP. V dropped 2 bases and J dropped 0 bases, with 13 bases sitting between them. There are 16 residues in the CDR3.

The CDR3 DNA follows: TGTGCCAGCAGCCTCCGGGACAGGGGGCCCCCGGGGCTAGGTGAAAAACTGTTTTTT. Protein: CASSLRDRGPPGLGEKLFF. The chain is built from TRBV7-8 and TRBJ1-4, with 12 positions matching TRBD1. The germline gives CDR1 SGHVS, CDR2 FQNEAQ. This CDR3 is built from 19 residues. The junction had 17 bases not matched to a gene; V was cut back by 5 bases and J by 7 bases.

The genes are TRBV2 and TRBJ2-3, with 11 positions matching TRBD2. The CDR3 contains 20 residues. Germline lookup yields CDR1 SNHLY and CDR2 FYNNEI. The V gene end was trimmed by 5 bases and the J gene end by 2 bases; junction bases not matched to a gene: 18. For the CDR3, the DNA is TGTGCCAGCAGTCCACAAGGACTAGCGGGCACATATACCTACACAGATACGCAGTATTTT. Its protein is CASSPQGLAGTYTYTDTQYF.

This clone was counted once. The gene calls are TRBV6-5 and TRBJ2-2, with D unclear. Germline V gene data show CDR1 as MNHEY and CDR2 as SVGAGI. Trimming left V 2 bases short and J 4 bases short, with 14 bases between. CDR3 length: 16 amino acids. The CDR3, as DNA: TGTGCCAGCAGTTACACGACTGCATCGGGCACCGGGGAGCTGTTTTTT. Encoded protein: CASSYTTASGTGELFF.

The J gene is TRBJ2-5, the V gene TRBV18, with 10 bases identical to TRBD1. Per germline, CDR1 KGHSH and CDR2 LQKENI. The CDR3 length is 16 residues. V lost 4 bases, J lost 2 bases, and 7 bases stayed unmatched. Here the CDR3 reads CASSLKMGQGQETQYF. CDR3 nucleotide sequence: TGTGCCAGCTCACTAAAGATGGGACAGGGGCAAGAGACCCAGTACTTC. The complete variable domain, with remaining parts taken from reference TRBV18 and TRBJ2-5, reads NAGVMQNPRHLVRRRGQEARLRCSPMKGHSHVYWYRQLPEEGLKFMVYLQKENIIDESGMPKERFSAEFPKEGPSILRIQQVVRGDSAAYFCASSLKMGQGQETQYFGPGTRLLVL.

The chain couples TRBV5-6 to TRBJ1-5; D is perhaps TRBD1 (6 bases). CDR3 length: 16 residues. V was trimmed by 1 base and J by 3 bases, leaving 14 bases between them. CDR1 and CDR2 (germline): SGHDT, YYEEEE. CDR3 DNA: TGTGCCAGCAGCTTGAGGACCGGGACACTCAATCAGCCCCAGCATTTT. As protein: CASSLRTGTLNQPQHF.

The chain joins TRBV28 to TRBJ2-1; 9 bases line up with TRBD2. The CDR3 contains 18 residues. From germline, CDR1 is MDHEN and CDR2 SYDVKM. V dropped 4 bases and J dropped 0; count of bases not matched to a gene: 10. The CDR3 here is CASSSPRLADSSYNEQFF. As DNA, the CDR3 is TGTGCCAGCAGTTCGCCCCGACTAGCGGATAGCTCCTACAATGAGCAGTTCTTC.